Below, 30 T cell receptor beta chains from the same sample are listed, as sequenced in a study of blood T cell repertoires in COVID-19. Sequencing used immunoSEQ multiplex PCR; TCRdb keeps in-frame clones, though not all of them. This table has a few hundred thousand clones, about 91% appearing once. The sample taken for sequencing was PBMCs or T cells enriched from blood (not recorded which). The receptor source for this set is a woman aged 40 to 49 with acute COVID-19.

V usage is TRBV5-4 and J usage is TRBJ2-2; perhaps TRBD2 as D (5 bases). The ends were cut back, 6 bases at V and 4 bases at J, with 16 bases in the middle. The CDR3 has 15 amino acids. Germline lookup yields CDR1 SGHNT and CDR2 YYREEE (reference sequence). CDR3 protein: CASTGAAEGTGELFF. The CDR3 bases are TGTGCCAGCACGGGCGCGGCAGAGGGCACCGGGGAGCTGTTTTTT.

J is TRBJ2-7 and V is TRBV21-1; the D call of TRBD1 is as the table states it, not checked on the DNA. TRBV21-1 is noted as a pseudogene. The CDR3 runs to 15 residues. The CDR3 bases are TGTGCCAGCAGTCCCGGGACAGACTTCTCCTACGAGCAGTACGTC. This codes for CASSPGTDFSYEQYV.

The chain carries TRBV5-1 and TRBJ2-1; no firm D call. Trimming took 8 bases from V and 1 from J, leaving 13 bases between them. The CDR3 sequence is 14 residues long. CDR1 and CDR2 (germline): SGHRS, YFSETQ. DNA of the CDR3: TGCGCCAGTGCCCGAGACGGGTCCTACAATGAGCAGTTCTTC. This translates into CASARDGSYNEQFF. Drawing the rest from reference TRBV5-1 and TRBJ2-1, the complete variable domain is KAGVTQTPRYLIKTRGQQVTLSCSPISGHRSVSWYQQTPGQGLQFLFEYFSETQRNKGNFPGRFSGRQFSNSRSEMNVSTLELGDSALYLCASARDGSYNEQFFGPGTRLTVL.

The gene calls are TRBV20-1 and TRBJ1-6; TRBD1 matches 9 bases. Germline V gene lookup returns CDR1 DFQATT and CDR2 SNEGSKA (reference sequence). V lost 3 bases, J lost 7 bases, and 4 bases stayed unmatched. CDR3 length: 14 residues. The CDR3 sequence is CSASGQGLNSPLHF. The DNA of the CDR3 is TGCAGTGCTAGTGGACAGGGGTTGAATTCACCCCTCCACTTT.

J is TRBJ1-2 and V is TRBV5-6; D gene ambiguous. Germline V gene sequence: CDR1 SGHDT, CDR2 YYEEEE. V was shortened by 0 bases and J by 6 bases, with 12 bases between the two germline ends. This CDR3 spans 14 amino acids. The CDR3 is CASSLGLVGDGYTF. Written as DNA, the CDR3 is TGTGCCAGCAGCTTGGGGTTGGTGGGCGATGGCTACACCTTC.

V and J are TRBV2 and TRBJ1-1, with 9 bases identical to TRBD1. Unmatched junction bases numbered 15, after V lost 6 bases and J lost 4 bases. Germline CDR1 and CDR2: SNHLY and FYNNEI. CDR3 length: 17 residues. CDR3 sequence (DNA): TGTGCCAGCAGCGTGTTCCGGGACAGGGAAGGGTCCACTGAAGCTTTCTTT. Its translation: CASSVFRDREGSTEAFF.

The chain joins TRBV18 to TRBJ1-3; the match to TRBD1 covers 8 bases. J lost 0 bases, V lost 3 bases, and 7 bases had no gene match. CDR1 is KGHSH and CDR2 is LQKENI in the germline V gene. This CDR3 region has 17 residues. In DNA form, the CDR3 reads TGTGCCAGCTCACCTAGGACAGGGTCAAGCTCTGGAAACACCATATATTTT. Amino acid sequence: CASSPRTGSSSGNTIYF.

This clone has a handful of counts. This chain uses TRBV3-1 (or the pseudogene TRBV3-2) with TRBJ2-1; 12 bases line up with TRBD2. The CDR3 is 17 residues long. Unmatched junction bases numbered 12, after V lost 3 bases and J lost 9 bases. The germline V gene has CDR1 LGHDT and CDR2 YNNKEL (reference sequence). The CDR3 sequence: CASSHVRLAGEFSEQFF. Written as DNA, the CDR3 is TGTGCCAGCAGCCATGTCCGACTAGCGGGAGAGTTCAGTGAGCAGTTCTTC.

The CDR3 loop reads CASREKGVQPQHF. CDR3 sequence (DNA): TGTGCCAGCAGAGAGAAAGGGGTTCAGCCCCAGCATTTT. This chain uses TRBV28 with TRBJ1-5, with a possible D match to TRBD1 (5 bases). V gave up 6 bases and J gave up 6 bases, with 12 bases separating them. The CDR3 contains 13 residues. Looked up from germline, CDR1 is MDHEN and CDR2 is SYDVKM.

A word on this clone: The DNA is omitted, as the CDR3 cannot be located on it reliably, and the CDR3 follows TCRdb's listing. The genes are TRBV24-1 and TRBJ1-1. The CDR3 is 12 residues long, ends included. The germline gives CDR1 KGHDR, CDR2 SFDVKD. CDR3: CATSSSGIEAFF.

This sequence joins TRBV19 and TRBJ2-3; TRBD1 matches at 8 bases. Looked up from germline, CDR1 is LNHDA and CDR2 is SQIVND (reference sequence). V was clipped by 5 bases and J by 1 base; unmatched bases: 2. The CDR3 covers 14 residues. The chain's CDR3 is CASSVTGGTDTQYF. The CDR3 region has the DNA TGTGCCAGTAGTGTGACAGGGGGCACAGATACGCAGTATTTT.

Here the CDR3 reads CASSEPVTGVNSPLHF. CDR3 DNA: TGTGCCAGCAGTGAACCTGTGACAGGGGTGAATTCACCCCTCCACTTT. The chain couples TRBV2 to TRBJ1-6; 8 bases match TRBD1. Germline V CDR1 and CDR2: SNHLY, FYNNEI. This CDR3 is built from 16 residues. The V segment lost 2 bases and the J segment 7 bases; nucleotides outside the gene matches: 7.

Here the CDR3 reads CASRLDSLNTEAFF. The CDR3 nucleotides are TGTGCCAGCAGGTTGGACAGTTTGAACACTGAAGCTTTCTTT. The rearrangement uses TRBV2 and TRBJ1-1; tentative D call: TRBD1 (6 bases). The CDR3 totals 14 residues. Germline-derived CDR1 and CDR2 are SNHLY and FYNNEI. Trimming removed 6 bases at V and 0 bases at J, with 11 bases between.

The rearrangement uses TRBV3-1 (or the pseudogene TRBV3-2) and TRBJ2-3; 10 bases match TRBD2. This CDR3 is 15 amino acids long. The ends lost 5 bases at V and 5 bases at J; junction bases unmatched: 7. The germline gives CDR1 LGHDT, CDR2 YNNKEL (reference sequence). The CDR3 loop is CASSARLAGLDTQYF. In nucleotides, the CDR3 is TGTGCCAGCAGCGCTAGACTAGCGGGCCTAGATACGCAGTATTTT.

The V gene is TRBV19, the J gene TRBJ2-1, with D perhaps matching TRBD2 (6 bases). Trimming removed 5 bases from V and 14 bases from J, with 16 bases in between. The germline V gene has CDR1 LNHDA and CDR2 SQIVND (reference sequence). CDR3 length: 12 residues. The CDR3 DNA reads TGTGCCAGTAGTGACCCTGCTAGGGAGGAGTTCTTC. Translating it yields CASSDPAREEFF.

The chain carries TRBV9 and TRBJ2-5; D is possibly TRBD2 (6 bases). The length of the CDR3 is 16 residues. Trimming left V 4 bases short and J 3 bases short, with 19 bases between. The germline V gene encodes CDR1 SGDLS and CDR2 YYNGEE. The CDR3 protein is CASSLDSGGVKETQYF. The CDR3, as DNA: TGTGCCAGCAGCCTTGATTCTGGCGGGGTGAAAGAGACCCAGTACTTC.

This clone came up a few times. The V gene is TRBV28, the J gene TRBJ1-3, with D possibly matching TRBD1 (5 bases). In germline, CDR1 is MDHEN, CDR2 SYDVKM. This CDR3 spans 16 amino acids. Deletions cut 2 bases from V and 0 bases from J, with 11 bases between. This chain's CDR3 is CASSLGGSNSGNTIYF. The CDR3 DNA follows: TGTGCCAGCAGTTTAGGGGGGTCCAACTCTGGAAACACCATATATTTT.

The CDR3 loop is CASSFAGTANIQYF. For the CDR3, the DNA is TGTGCCAGCAGCTTTGCCGGGACAGCTAACATTCAGTACTTC. This sequence joins TRBV7-2 and TRBJ2-4; 7 bases are a match to TRBD1. The germline CDR1 and CDR2 sequences are SGHTA and FQGNSA. The CDR3 covers 14 residues. Trimming removed 3 bases from V and 7 bases from J; junction bases left unmatched: 6. Drawing the rest from reference TRBV7-2 and TRBJ2-4, the complete variable domain is GAGVSQSPSNKVTEKGKDVELRCDPISGHTALYWYRQSLGQGLEFLIYFQGNSAPDKSGLPSDRFSAERTGGSVSTLTIQRTQQEDSAVYLCASSFAGTANIQYFGAGTRLSVL.

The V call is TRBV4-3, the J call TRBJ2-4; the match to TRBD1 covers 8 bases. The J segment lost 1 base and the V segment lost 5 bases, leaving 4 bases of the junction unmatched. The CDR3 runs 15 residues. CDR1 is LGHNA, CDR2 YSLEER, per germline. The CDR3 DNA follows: TGCGCCAGCAGCACCCGACAGGGGGCCAAAAACATTCAGTACTTC. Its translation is CASSTRQGAKNIQYF.

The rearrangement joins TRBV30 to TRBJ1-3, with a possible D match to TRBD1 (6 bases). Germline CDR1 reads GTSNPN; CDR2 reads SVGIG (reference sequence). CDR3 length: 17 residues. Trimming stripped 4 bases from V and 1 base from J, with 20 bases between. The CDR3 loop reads CAWTPFGQSSSGNTIYF. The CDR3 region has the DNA TGTGCCTGGACCCCCTTTGGACAGAGCTCTTCTGGAAACACCATATATTTT.

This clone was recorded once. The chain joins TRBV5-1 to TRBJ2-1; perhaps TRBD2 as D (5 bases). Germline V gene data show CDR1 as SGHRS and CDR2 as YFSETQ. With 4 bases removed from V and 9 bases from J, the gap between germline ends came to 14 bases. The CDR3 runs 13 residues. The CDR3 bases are TGCGCCAGCAGCCCCTCGGGGTTGGGTGAGCAGTTCTTC. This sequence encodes CASSPSGLGEQFF.

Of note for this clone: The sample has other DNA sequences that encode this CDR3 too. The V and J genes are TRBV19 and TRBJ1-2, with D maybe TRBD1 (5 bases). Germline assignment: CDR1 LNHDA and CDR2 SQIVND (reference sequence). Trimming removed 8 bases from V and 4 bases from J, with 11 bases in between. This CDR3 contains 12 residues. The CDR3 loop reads CASSQGIYGYTF. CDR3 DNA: TGTGCCAGTTCGCAGGGAATCTATGGCTACACCTTC.

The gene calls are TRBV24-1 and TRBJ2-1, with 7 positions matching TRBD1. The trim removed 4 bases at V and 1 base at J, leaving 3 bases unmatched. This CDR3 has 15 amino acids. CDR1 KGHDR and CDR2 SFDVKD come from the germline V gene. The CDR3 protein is CATSDRTGSYNEQFF. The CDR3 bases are TGTGCCACCAGTGACCGGACAGGATCCTACAATGAGCAGTTCTTC.

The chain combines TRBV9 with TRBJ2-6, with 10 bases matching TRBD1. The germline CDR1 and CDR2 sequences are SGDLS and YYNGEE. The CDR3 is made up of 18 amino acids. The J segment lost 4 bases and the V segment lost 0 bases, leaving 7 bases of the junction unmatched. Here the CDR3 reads CASSVGTGGAGGANVLTF. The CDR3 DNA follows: TGTGCCAGCAGCGTAGGGACAGGGGGTGCGGGAGGGGCCAACGTCCTGACTTTC.

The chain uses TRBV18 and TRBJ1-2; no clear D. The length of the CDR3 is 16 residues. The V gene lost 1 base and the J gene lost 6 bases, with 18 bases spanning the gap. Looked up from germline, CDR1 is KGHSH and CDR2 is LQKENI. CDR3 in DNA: TGTGCCAGCTCACCACGTTTCACCACCGGTCCGGATGGCTACACCTTC. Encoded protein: CASSPRFTTGPDGYTF. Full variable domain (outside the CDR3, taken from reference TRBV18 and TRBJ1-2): NAGVMQNPRHLVRRRGQEARLRCSPMKGHSHVYWYRQLPEEGLKFMVYLQKENIIDESGMPKERFSAEFPKEGPSILRIQQVVRGDSAAYFCASSPRFTTGPDGYTFGSGTRLTVV.

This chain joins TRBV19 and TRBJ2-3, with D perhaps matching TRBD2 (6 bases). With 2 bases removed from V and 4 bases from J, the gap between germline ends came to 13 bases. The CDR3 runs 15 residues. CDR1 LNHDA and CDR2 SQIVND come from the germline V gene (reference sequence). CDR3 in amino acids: CASSISSGVPDTQYF. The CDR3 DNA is TGTGCCAGTAGTATAAGTAGCGGTGTCCCAGATACGCAGTATTTT. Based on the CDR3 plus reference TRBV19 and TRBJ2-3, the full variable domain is DGGITQSPKYLFRKEGQNVTLSCEQNLNHDAMYWYRQDPGQGLRLIYYSQIVNDFQKGDIAEGYSVSREKKESFPLTVTSAQKNPTAFYLCASSISSGVPDTQYFGPGTRLTVL.

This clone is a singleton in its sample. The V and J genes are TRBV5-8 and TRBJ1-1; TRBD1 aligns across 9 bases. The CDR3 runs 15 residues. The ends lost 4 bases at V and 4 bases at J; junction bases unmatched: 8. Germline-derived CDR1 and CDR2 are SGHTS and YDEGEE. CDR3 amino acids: CASSPGDREVTEAFF. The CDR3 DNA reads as TGTGCCAGCAGCCCCGGGGACAGGGAGGTCACTGAAGCTTTCTTT.

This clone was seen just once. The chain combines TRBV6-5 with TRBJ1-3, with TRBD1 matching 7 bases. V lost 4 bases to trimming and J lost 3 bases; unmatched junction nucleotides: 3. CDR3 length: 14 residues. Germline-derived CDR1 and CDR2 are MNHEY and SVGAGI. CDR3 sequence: CASSSGGLGNTIYF. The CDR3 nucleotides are TGTGCCAGCAGTTCAGGGGGTCTTGGAAACACCATATATTTT.

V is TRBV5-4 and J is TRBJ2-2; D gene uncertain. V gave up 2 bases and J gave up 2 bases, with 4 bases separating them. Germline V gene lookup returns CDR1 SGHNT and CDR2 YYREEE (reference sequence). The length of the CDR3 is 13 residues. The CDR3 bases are TGTGCCAGCAGCTTTCAAAACACCGGGGAGCTGTTTTTT. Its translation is CASSFQNTGELFF.

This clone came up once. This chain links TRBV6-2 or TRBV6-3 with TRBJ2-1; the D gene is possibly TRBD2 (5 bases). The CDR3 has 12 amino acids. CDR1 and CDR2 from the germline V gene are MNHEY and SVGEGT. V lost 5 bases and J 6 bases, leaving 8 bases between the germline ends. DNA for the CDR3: TGTGCCAGCAGTCGGGGATCCAATGAGCAGTTCTTC. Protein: CASSRGSNEQFF.